This paragraph covers one TCR beta chain sequence. What it binds is not known. The sample originates from a study of T cells in tuberculosis. Study-level points and caveats: Active tuberculosis TCR-alpha repertoires lay closer to GMM-specific TCRs than IGRA-negative controls, suggesting clonal expansion. Selection depended on which cryopreserved specimens were available. The TCR-beta difference was not significant; alpha differences partly reflected length.

Germline V gives CDR1 MNHNS, CDR2 SASEGT. CDR3 length equals 13 residues. The V segment lost 5 bases and the J segment 7 bases; nucleotides outside the gene matches: 5. This table comes from immunoSEQ multiplex PCR, and its TCRdb copy is limited to in-frame clones, with some not included. The top ten hold 3% to 4.5% of the sample, which has about 43,000 clones, about 96% seen once. The chain links TRBV6-1 to TRBJ1-2; 9 bases agree with TRBD1. The receptor was derived from a donor between 10 and 35 years old with latent tuberculosis or without tuberculosis infection. The specimen sequenced was PBMCs. The CDR3 reads CASSSGQGVGYTF. For the CDR3, the DNA is TGTGCCAGCAGTTCGGGACAGGGAGTTGGCTACACCTTC.